The 17 T cell receptor beta chains in this list originate from one sample, sequenced in a study of blood T cell repertoires in COVID-19. The repertoire was sequenced with immunoSEQ multiplex PCR; TCRdb's copy has only in-frame clones and lacks some. The sample holds about 86,000 clones; 87% are singletons and the top ten take roughly 1.2%. Sample: peripheral blood. The source is a human donor in a cohort sampled during active COVID-19.

The rearrangement joins TRBV7-7 to TRBJ2-7; D might be TRBD1 (6 bases). The CDR3 has 13 amino acids. Germline V gene sequence: CDR1 SSHAT, CDR2 FNYEAQ (reference sequence). The germline V and J ends were trimmed by 1 base and 6 bases, with 10 bases remaining between them. The CDR3 loop reads CASSLGRGSEQYF. CDR3 nucleotides: TGTGCCAGCAGCTTAGGCAGGGGAAGCGAGCAGTACTTC.

This clone was recorded only once. This chain links TRBV27 with TRBJ1-6; no clear D. The V gene's germline CDR1 is MNHEY and CDR2 SMNVEV (reference sequence). This CDR3 is 14 amino acids long. V was trimmed by 2 bases and J by 9 bases, leaving 11 bases between them. The DNA of the CDR3 is TGTGCCAGCAGTTTAGAGAGGGAAGGTTCACCCCTCCACTTT. Its translation is CASSLEREGSPLHF.

The rearrangement joins TRBV7-3 to TRBJ2-3; D is ambiguous. The CDR3 spans 13 residues. Germline-derived CDR1 and CDR2 are SGHTA and FQGTGA. V was trimmed by 4 bases and J by 6 bases, leaving 11 bases between them. DNA for the CDR3: TGTGCCAGCAGCTCCAACTTCGTGGATACGCAGTATTTT. Its protein product is CASSSNFVDTQYF.

V and J are TRBV7-3 and TRBJ2-7; perhaps TRBD2 as D (6 bases). This CDR3 region has 14 residues. Germline V gene lookup returns CDR1 SGHTA and CDR2 FQGTGA. V was trimmed by 3 bases and J by 5 bases, leaving 14 bases between them. The CDR3 here is CASSLGGEFNEQYF. CDR3 DNA: TGTGCCAGCAGCTTGGGGGGAGAGTTCAACGAGCAGTACTTC.

V is TRBV1 and J is TRBJ1-2; the table's TRBD1 call for D was not verified on the DNA. TRBV1 is shown as a pseudogene. This CDR3 is built from 12 residues. CDR3 sequence reads: CTPQEGFGGYTF. The CDR3 DNA reads as TGCACCCCCCAGGAAGGATTCGGTGGCTACACCTTC.

The V gene is TRBV30, the J gene TRBJ1-4; 9 bases map to TRBD1. The germline V gene has CDR1 GTSNPN and CDR2 SVGIG (reference sequence). The V and J ends lost 7 bases and 7 bases, in that order; junction bases with no gene match: 10. CDR3 length equals 14 residues. In DNA, the CDR3 is TGTGCCTCCACCGGCGGGACAGGGTTTGAAAAACTGTTTTTT. The encoded protein is CASTGGTGFEKLFF.

This clone has just one count. The chain employs TRBV15 and TRBJ2-1, with D possibly being TRBD2 (6 bases). The CDR3 is made up of 17 amino acids. Germline values: CDR1 LNHNV, CDR2 YYDKDF (reference sequence). Trimming took off 1 base at V and 1 base at J, with 14 bases between the two ends. CDR3 DNA sequence: TGTGCCACCAGCAGAGGAGACTTCGGACTATCCTACAATGAGCAGTTCTTC. Its protein is CATSRGDFGLSYNEQFF.

The chain employs TRBV7-3 and TRBJ2-1; TRBD1 is a possible D gene (5 bases). CDR1 SGHTA and CDR2 FQGTGA come from the germline V gene. The CDR3 is made up of 13 amino acids. V was shortened by 2 bases and J by 10 bases, with 12 bases between the two germline ends. The CDR3 is CASSLEVQAEQFF. CDR3 nucleotide sequence: TGTGCCAGCAGCTTAGAGGTACAGGCGGAGCAGTTCTTC.

V usage is TRBV20-1 and J usage is TRBJ2-5; D is unclear. Germline V gene lookup returns CDR1 DFQATT and CDR2 SNEGSKA (reference sequence). The CDR3 runs to 11 residues. V was trimmed by 6 bases and J by 7 bases, leaving 12 bases between them. As DNA, the CDR3 is TGCAGTGCCGCTAACCTTGGGACCCAGTACTTC. Its protein product is CSAANLGTQYF.

The chain joins TRBV11-2 to TRBJ2-3, with TRBD2 matching 12 bases. Germline CDR1 and CDR2: SGHAT and FQNNGV. The CDR3 contains 17 residues. Germline trimming cut 1 base from V and 1 base from J; bases unmatched to any gene: 3. CDR3 region: CASSLGTSGARTDTQYF. The CDR3 DNA sequence: TGTGCCAGCAGCTTAGGGACTAGCGGGGCTCGCACAGATACGCAGTATTTT.

This chain links TRBV10-3 with TRBJ1-6, with TRBD1 as a possible D gene (5 bases). CDR3 length: 16 amino acids. Trimming left V 6 bases short and J 0 bases short, with 12 bases between. Germline values: CDR1 ENHRY, CDR2 SYGVKD. DNA for the CDR3: TGTGCCATCAGCGAGACCGGGGGCTCCTATAATTCACCCCTCCACTTT. Protein product: CAISETGGSYNSPLHF.

The CDR3 loop is CASSIEWTPVVREQYF. Written as DNA, the CDR3 is TGTGCCAGTAGTATAGAGTGGACACCCGTGGTCCGAGAGCAGTACTTC. The chain has TRBV19 and TRBJ2-7, with D maybe TRBD1 (5 bases). V shed 0 bases and J shed 7 bases, with 19 bases lying between them. Germline CDR1 reads LNHDA; CDR2 reads SQIVND (reference sequence). The CDR3 spans 16 residues. The whole variable domain, filled in from reference TRBV19 and TRBJ2-7, reads DGGITQSPKYLFRKEGQNVTLSCEQNLNHDAMYWYRQDPGQGLRLIYYSQIVNDFQKGDIAEGYSVSREKKESFPLTVTSAQKNPTAFYLCASSIEWTPVVREQYFGPGTRLTVT.

The chain uses TRBV18 and TRBJ2-1; 12 positions match TRBD2. This CDR3 comprises 15 residues. Germline CDR1 and CDR2: KGHSH and LQKENI. After removal of 3 bases from V and 8 bases from J, the junction contained 5 bases not matched to a gene. The CDR3 DNA reads TGTGCCAGCTCACCTCGGACTAGCGGGAACGATGAGCAGTTCTTC. This codes for CASSPRTSGNDEQFF.

The CDR3: CASSLEEVGTEAFF. CDR3 coding DNA: TGCGCCAGCAGCTTGGAGGAGGTGGGCACTGAAGCTTTCTTT. The chain couples TRBV5-1 to TRBJ1-1; D is ambiguous. This CDR3 has 14 residues. Germline-derived CDR1 and CDR2 are SGHRS and YFSETQ. Trimming left V 0 bases short and J 4 bases short, with 10 bases between.

A few counts support this clone. The rearrangement uses TRBV30 and TRBJ1-5; 7 bases agree with TRBD1. The trim removed 4 bases at V and 0 bases at J, leaving 6 bases unmatched. The CDR3 is made up of 15 amino acids. The V gene's germline CDR1 is GTSNPN and CDR2 SVGIG (reference sequence). The CDR3 DNA sequence: TGTGCCTGGAACAGGGGCTCCTATAGCAATCAGCCCCAGCATTTT. Translation gives CAWNRGSYSNQPQHF.

CDR3 DNA sequence: TGTGCCAGCAGCCAAGATGTAGCTGGCTCCGCTCATGAGCAGTTCTTC. Protein product: CASSQDVAGSAHEQFF. This sequence joins TRBV3-1 (or the pseudogene TRBV3-2) and TRBJ2-1; the D is unclear. This CDR3 is 16 amino acids long. Trimming left V 0 bases short and J 8 bases short, with 17 bases between. Germline CDR1 LGHDT, CDR2 YNNKEL (reference sequence).

The CDR3 reads CATMPDTNLAGVGDTQYF. Here the CDR3 DNA reads TGTGCCACCATGCCCGACACAAACCTAGCGGGAGTGGGAGATACGCAGTATTTT. V gene TRBV24-1 combines with J gene TRBJ2-3; 10 bases align to TRBD2. This CDR3 contains 18 residues. Germline CDR1 reads KGHDR; CDR2 reads SFDVKD. The junction had 18 bases not matched to a gene; V was cut back by 8 bases and J by 5 bases.